Following are 10 T cell receptor beta chains from one sample sequenced in a study of Tregs in tolerant kidney transplant recipients. TCRdb's copy holds only in-frame clones and misses some; the assay was immunoSEQ multiplex PCR. Of tens of thousands of clones listed, 85% to 95% are singletons. This material consisted of Tregs from blood, taken before the transplant. The receptors were gathered from a human donor who received a combined kidney and bone marrow transplant.

V gene TRBV7-8 combines with J gene TRBJ2-7; D gene ambiguous. V lost 1 base and J 6 bases, leaving 22 bases between the germline ends. Germline CDR1 is SGHVS and CDR2 is FQNEAQ. There are 17 residues in the CDR3. CDR3 sequence reads: CASSLVSGLPSLREQYF. The CDR3 nucleotides are TGTGCCAGCAGCTTAGTCTCTGGCCTTCCGTCGCTCCGCGAGCAGTACTTC. The complete variable domain, with remaining parts taken from reference TRBV7-8 and TRBJ2-7, reads GAGVSQSPRYKVAKRGQDVALRCDPISGHVSLFWYQQALGQGPEFLTYFQNEAQLDKSGLPSDRFFAERPEGSVSTLKIQRTQQEDSAVYLCASSLVSGLPSLREQYFGPGTRLTVT.

The chain carries TRBV7-2 and TRBJ2-5; weak D call: TRBD1 (5 bases). Trimming left V 2 bases short and J 2 bases short, with 15 bases between. The CDR3 has 16 residues. In germline, CDR1 is SGHTA, CDR2 FQGNSA. For the CDR3, the DNA is TGTGCCAGCAGCTTACTCGGACAAAACCCTCAAGAGACCCAGTACTTC. As protein: CASSLLGQNPQETQYF.

The gene calls are TRBV7-9 and TRBJ1-5; D is uncertain. Germline assignment: CDR1 SEHNR and CDR2 FQNEAQ (reference sequence). V lost 6 bases to trimming and J lost 6 bases, with 12 bases between them. This CDR3 spans 13 amino acids. The CDR3 here is CASRVWVGQPQHF. The CDR3 bases are TGTGCCAGCAGAGTTTGGGTAGGTCAGCCCCAGCATTTT. Based on the CDR3 plus reference TRBV7-9 and TRBJ1-5, the full variable domain is DTGVSQNPRHKITKRGQNVTFRCDPISEHNRLYWYRQTLGQGPEFLTYFQNEAQLEKSRLLSDRFSAERPKGSFSTLEIQRTEQGDSAMYLCASRVWVGQPQHFGDGTRLSIL.

The CDR3 coding sequence is TGTGCCAGCAGCTTCTCGGTTAACTATGGCTACACCTTC. As protein: CASSFSVNYGYTF. This sequence joins TRBV7-2 and TRBJ1-2; D is ambiguous. The CDR3 is 13 residues long. V was clipped by 3 bases and J by 1 base, with 6 bases between them. Germline values: CDR1 SGHTA, CDR2 FQGNSA.

The CDR3 here is CASSPWDRLTDTQYF. DNA of the CDR3: TGTGCCAGCTCACCTTGGGACAGGCTCACAGATACGCAGTATTTT. The chain has TRBV18 and TRBJ2-3, with 8 bases that match TRBD1. CDR1 is KGHSH and CDR2 is LQKENI in the germline V gene. The CDR3 runs 15 residues. Trimming took 3 bases from V and 2 from J; bases not matched to a gene: 4.

The rearrangement uses TRBV19 and TRBJ2-4; TRBD2 aligns across 8 bases. The CDR3 runs to 13 residues. Losses at the gene ends were 3 bases for V and 8 bases for J; bases not matched to a gene: 3. Germline values: CDR1 LNHDA, CDR2 SQIVND (reference sequence). This CDR3 is CASSIPGGDIQYF. The CDR3 DNA follows: TGTGCCAGTAGTATTCCGGGAGGGGACATTCAGTACTTC.

The chain has TRBV6-5 and TRBJ1-2; the D is unclear. Germline V CDR1 and CDR2: MNHEY, SVGAGI. The V end lost 6 bases, the J end lost 3 bases, and 5 bases lay between the germline ends. This CDR3 has 11 amino acids. The CDR3 nucleotides read TGTGCCAGCAGGGATCACTATGGCTACACCTTC. It codes for CASRDHYGYTF.

This clone was found once. This chain uses TRBV11-2 with TRBJ2-6; D not resolved. This CDR3 is 14 amino acids long. The V end lost 4 bases, the J end lost 0 bases, and 4 bases lay between the germline ends. Germline CDR1 SGHAT, CDR2 FQNNGV. The CDR3 spells CASSSSSGANVLTF. The CDR3 DNA reads TGTGCCAGCAGCTCCTCCTCTGGGGCCAACGTCCTGACTTTC.

This clone was picked up one time. CDR3 sequence (DNA): TGTGCCAGCAGTTTATCCGTAGTGCGGACAGATACGCAGTATTTT. Amino acid sequence: CASSLSVVRTDTQYF. The chain is built from TRBV27 and TRBJ2-3; D is unresolved. The CDR3 is 15 amino acids. Germline loops: CDR1 MNHEY, CDR2 SMNVEV (reference sequence). V dropped 0 bases and J dropped 3 bases, with 10 bases sitting between them.

This rearrangement joins TRBV19 to TRBJ2-7, with a possible D match to TRBD1 (6 bases). With 4 bases removed from V and 2 bases from J, the gap between germline ends came to 12 bases. CDR1 is LNHDA, CDR2 SQIVND, per germline (reference sequence). The CDR3 runs to 14 residues. The CDR3 is CASSRRGQTYEQYF. The CDR3 DNA is TGTGCCAGTAGTAGAAGAGGACAGACCTACGAGCAGTACTTC. Variable domain in full (rest from reference TRBV19 and TRBJ2-7): DGGITQSPKYLFRKEGQNVTLSCEQNLNHDAMYWYRQDPGQGLRLIYYSQIVNDFQKGDIAEGYSVSREKKESFPLTVTSAQKNPTAFYLCASSRRGQTYEQYFGPGTRLTVT.